The 14 T cell receptor beta chains below come from one sample, sequenced in a study of T cell changes during pregnancy in multiple sclerosis. Produced via immunoSEQ multiplex PCR; TCRdb's table is partial and in-frame only. Here the sample spans approximately 100,000 clones, about 89% being singletons. Here the sequenced sample was peripheral blood, taken after pregnancy. These receptors all stem from a female donor with multiple sclerosis, enrolled in a pregnancy study.

The chain recombines TRBV4-1 with TRBJ1-5; D is undetermined. Trimming removed 0 bases at V and 9 bases at J, with 15 bases between. The CDR3 extends over 15 amino acids. CDR1 and CDR2 (germline): MGHRA, YSYEKL. CDR3 sequence: CASSQEGGPGWPQHF. The CDR3 DNA reads as TGCGCCAGCAGCCAAGAGGGAGGCCCGGGGTGGCCCCAGCATTTT.

CDR3 in DNA: TGTGCCAGCAGGGGGACTAGCGGGAATCTCAATGAGCAGTTCTTC. Amino acids: CASRGTSGNLNEQFF. J is TRBJ2-1 and V is TRBV11-2, with 13 bases lining up with TRBD2. The V gene's germline CDR1 is SGHAT and CDR2 FQNNGV. J lost 6 bases, V lost 6 bases, and 5 bases had no gene match. The CDR3 runs 15 residues.

The J gene is TRBJ1-1, the V gene TRBV6-4; weak D call: TRBD1 (6 bases). V was shortened by 3 bases and J by 9 bases, with 14 bases between the two germline ends. This CDR3 spans 13 amino acids. The germline CDR1 and CDR2 sequences are MRHNA and SNTAGT. The CDR3: CASSEGKTGKAFF. CDR3 DNA: TGTGCCAGCAGTGAGGGGAAGACAGGTAAAGCTTTCTTT.

CDR3 amino acids: CASSSQSHSTDTQYF. The CDR3, as DNA: TGTGCCAGCAGTTCTCAGTCGCACAGCACAGATACGCAGTATTTT. The rearrangement uses TRBV27 and TRBJ2-3; D ambiguous. Trimming stripped 4 bases from V and 0 bases from J, with 11 bases between. Per germline, CDR1 MNHEY and CDR2 SMNVEV (reference sequence). This CDR3 spans 15 amino acids.

The V gene is TRBV2, the J gene TRBJ1-2; D is uncertain. The CDR3 length is 13 residues. Germline V gene lookup returns CDR1 SNHLY and CDR2 FYNNEI. Trimming left V 7 bases short and J 8 bases short, with 17 bases between. The CDR3 region has the DNA TGTGCCAGCATCGACGACTCAACCCCGGGCTACACCTTC. Residues: CASIDDSTPGYTF.

CDR3 amino acids: CASEGLAGAGTDTQYF. In DNA form, the CDR3 reads TGCGCCAGCGAGGGACTAGCGGGGGCTGGCACAGATACGCAGTATTTT. This chain links TRBV10-2 with TRBJ2-3, with TRBD2 matching 14 bases. The CDR3 spans 16 residues. Per germline, CDR1 WSHSY and CDR2 SAAADI. The trim removed 8 bases at V and 1 base at J, leaving 5 bases unmatched.

The J gene is TRBJ1-4, the V gene TRBV29-1, with D possibly matching TRBD1 (5 bases). In germline, CDR1 is SQVTM, CDR2 ANQGSEA. The CDR3 has 13 amino acids. V lost 7 bases and J lost 7, with 16 bases in between. CDR3: CSAQTGGSEKLFF. CDR3 DNA sequence: TGCAGCGCCCAGACCGGGGGGAGTGAAAAACTGTTTTTT.

This chain links TRBV18 with TRBJ2-2; D is unclear. V was pared by 10 bases and J by 3 bases, with 15 bases between. CDR3 length: 14 amino acids. CDR1 KGHSH and CDR2 LQKENI come from the germline V gene. The CDR3 spells CATRTRGDTGELFF. DNA for the CDR3: TGTGCCACCAGAACCCGAGGAGACACCGGGGAGCTGTTTTTT.

This chain links TRBV19 with TRBJ1-5; D remains ambiguous. CDR1 is LNHDA, CDR2 SQIVND, per germline (reference sequence). V shed 4 bases and J shed 3 bases, with 10 bases lying between them. CDR3 length: 14 residues. DNA for the CDR3: TGTGCCAGTAGTAAAATGGGCAACAATCAGCCCCAGCATTTT. Translating gives CASSKMGNNQPQHF.

The chain joins TRBV5-4 to TRBJ1-2; perhaps TRBD1 as D (6 bases). The V gene's germline CDR1 is SGHNT and CDR2 YYREEE (reference sequence). The V end was cut by 0 bases, the J end by 7 bases, with 16 bases between. This CDR3 has 15 residues. Here the CDR3 DNA reads TGTGCCAGCAGCTTGGCCAGCAGGGGCGGGGGTGGCTACACCTTC. Translating gives CASSLASRGGGGYTF.

V gene TRBV7-8 combines with J gene TRBJ1-2; 7 bases match TRBD1. Germline V CDR1 and CDR2: SGHVS, FQNEAQ. V was clipped by 5 bases and J by 0 bases; unmatched bases: 3. This CDR3 is built from 14 residues. This chain's CDR3 is CASSPGTANYGYTF. In nucleotides, the CDR3 is TGTGCCAGCAGCCCCGGGACAGCTAACTATGGCTACACCTTC.

The table lists this clone with a count of one. The chain links TRBV7-9 to TRBJ2-2, with 8 bases identical to TRBD1. Germline CDR1 is SEHNR and CDR2 is FQNEAQ (reference sequence). The CDR3 extends over 15 amino acids. Germline trimming cut 4 bases from V and 4 bases from J; bases unmatched to any gene: 5. The CDR3 coding sequence is TGTGCCAGCAGCTGGGGACAGGTTAGCACCGGGGAGCTGTTTTTT. It codes for CASSWGQVSTGELFF. The full variable domain, its missing parts supplied by reference TRBV7-9 and TRBJ2-2, is DTGVSQNPRHKITKRGQNVTFRCDPISEHNRLYWYRQTLGQGPEFLTYFQNEAQLEKSRLLSDRFSAERPKGSFSTLEIQRTEQGDSAMYLCASSWGQVSTGELFFGEGSRLTVL.

The rearrangement joins TRBV5-1 to TRBJ2-5; TRBD1 aligns across 9 bases. The germline gives CDR1 SGHRS, CDR2 YFSETQ. The trim removed 7 bases at V and 6 bases at J, leaving 10 bases unmatched. CDR3 size: 14 residues. The CDR3 loop is CASVVRTGEKTQYF. For the CDR3, the DNA is TGCGCCAGCGTGGTGAGGACAGGGGAAAAGACCCAGTACTTC.

This clone was observed a handful of times. The chain recombines TRBV19 with TRBJ2-1; D gene unclear. From germline, CDR1 is LNHDA and CDR2 SQIVND (reference sequence). Between the trimmed V and J ends, which lost 7 bases and 10 bases, there was a span of 11 bases. CDR3 length: 11 amino acids. The CDR3 nucleotides are TGTGCCAGTAATCAGCTGGGCGAGCAGTTCTTC. Protein sequence: CASNQLGEQFF. Combining the CDR3 with reference TRBV19 and TRBJ2-1 gives the whole variable domain DGGITQSPKYLFRKEGQNVTLSCEQNLNHDAMYWYRQDPGQGLRLIYYSQIVNDFQKGDIAEGYSVSREKKESFPLTVTSAQKNPTAFYLCASNQLGEQFFGPGTRLTVL.